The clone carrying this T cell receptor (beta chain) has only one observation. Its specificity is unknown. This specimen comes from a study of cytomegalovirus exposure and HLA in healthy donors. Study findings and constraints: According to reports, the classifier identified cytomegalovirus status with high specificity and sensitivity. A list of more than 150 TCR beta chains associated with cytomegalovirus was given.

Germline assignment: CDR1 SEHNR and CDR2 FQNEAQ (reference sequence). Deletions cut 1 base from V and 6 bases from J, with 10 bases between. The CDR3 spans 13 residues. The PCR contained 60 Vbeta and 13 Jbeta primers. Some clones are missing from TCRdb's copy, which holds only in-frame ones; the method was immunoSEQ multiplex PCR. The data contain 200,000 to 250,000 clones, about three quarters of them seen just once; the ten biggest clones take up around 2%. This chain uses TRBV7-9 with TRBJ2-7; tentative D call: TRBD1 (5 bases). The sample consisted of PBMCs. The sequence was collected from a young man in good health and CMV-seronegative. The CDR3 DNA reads TGTGCCAGCAGCTTAGGGGGCCGGACCGAGCAGTACTTC. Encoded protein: CASSLGGRTEQYF.